One and the same sample provided the 32 T cell receptor beta chains below, sequenced in a study of blood T cell repertoires in COVID-19. Assay: immunoSEQ multiplex PCR; the TCRdb copy retains only in-frame clones and omits some. The sample consists of about 58,000 clones, about 88% of them appearing once. Sequenced input: peripheral blood. All receptors come from a woman in her 70s with active COVID-19.

The chain has TRBV9 and TRBJ1-4, with unresolved D. This CDR3 spans 14 amino acids. V lost 2 bases to trimming and J lost 0 bases, with 5 bases between them. CDR1 SGDLS and CDR2 YYNGEE come from the germline V gene. The CDR3 DNA follows: TGTGCCAGCAGCGTCCAGTCAACTAATGAAAAACTGTTTTTT. Protein product: CASSVQSTNEKLFF. The full variable domain, its missing parts supplied by reference TRBV9 and TRBJ1-4, is DSGVTQTPKHLITATGQRVTLRCSPRSGDLSVYWYQQSLDQGLQFLIQYYNGEERAKGNILERFSAQQFPDLHSELNLSSLELGDSALYFCASSVQSTNEKLFFGSGTQLSVL.

The rearrangement links TRBV28 to TRBJ2-7; 11 nucleotides match TRBD2. The CDR3 covers 15 residues. CDR1 and CDR2 (germline): MDHEN, SYDVKM. Losses at the gene ends were 5 bases for V and 3 bases for J; bases not matched to a gene: 6. CDR3 loop: CASSQGLAAHYEQYF. The CDR3 nucleotides are TGTGCCAGCAGTCAGGGACTAGCGGCTCACTACGAGCAGTACTTC.

The chain combines TRBV27 with TRBJ2-3, with 10 bases lining up with TRBD1. Germline lookup yields CDR1 MNHEY and CDR2 SMNVEV (reference sequence). The CDR3 totals 18 residues. V lost 0 bases and J lost 2; bases outside the gene matches: 8. The CDR3 nucleotides are TGTGCCAGCAGTTTATCGATCCGGACAGGGGGATTCACAGATACGCAGTATTTT. It specifies CASSLSIRTGGFTDTQYF.

The chain joins TRBV5-4 to TRBJ1-3, with D perhaps matching TRBD1 (5 bases). The germline V gene has CDR1 SGHNT and CDR2 YYREEE (reference sequence). Trimming took off 3 bases at V and 2 bases at J, with 15 bases between the two ends. CDR3 size: 16 residues. CDR3 DNA sequence: TGTGCCAGCAGCTCGGCACAGGCACCAACTGGAAACACCATATATTTT. This sequence encodes CASSSAQAPTGNTIYF. The full variable domain, rest sourced from reference TRBV5-4 and TRBJ1-3, is ETGVTQSPTHLIKTRGQQVTLRCSSQSGHNTVSWYQQALGQGPQFIFQYYREEENGRGNFPPRFSGLQFPNYSSELNVNALELDDSALYLCASSSAQAPTGNTIYFGEGSWLTVV.

CDR3 protein: CSVGTGFEKLFF. CDR3 in DNA: TGCAGCGTAGGGACAGGGTTCGAAAAACTGTTTTTT. The rearrangement joins TRBV29-1 to TRBJ1-4; 9 nucleotides line up with TRBD1. With V trimmed by 6 bases and J by 8 bases, 4 bases remained unmatched. This CDR3 has 12 amino acids. Germline V CDR1 and CDR2: SQVTM, ANQGSEA.

A single count supports this clone. CDR3 nucleotides: TGTGCCAGCCTAGAGCGGAGCCTCGCAGATACGCAGTATTTT. Translation gives CASLERSLADTQYF. The chain couples TRBV2 to TRBJ2-3, with a tentative D call TRBD2 (5 bases). V was clipped by 8 bases and J by 4 bases, with 16 bases between them. The CDR3 sequence is 14 residues long. Per the germline V gene, CDR1 is SNHLY and CDR2 is FYNNEI. The whole variable domain, filled in from reference TRBV2 and TRBJ2-3, reads EPEVTQTPSHQVTQMGQEVILRCVPISNHLYFYWYRQILGQKVEFLVSFYNNEISEKSEIFDDQFSVERPDGSNFTLKIRSTKLEDSAMYFCASLERSLADTQYFGPGTRLTVL.

The rearrangement joins TRBV27 to TRBJ2-7, with D perhaps TRBD2 (5 bases). CDR3 length: 14 amino acids. In germline, CDR1 is MNHEY, CDR2 SMNVEV (reference sequence). With 7 bases removed from V and 2 bases from J, the gap between germline ends came to 15 bases. CDR3 DNA sequence: TGTGCCAGCAACCCGAGGGAGAGTCCCTACGAGCAGTACTTC. It encodes CASNPRESPYEQYF.

The gene calls are TRBV9 and TRBJ1-2; possible D gene TRBD1, 5 bases. CDR3 length equals 14 residues. V lost 0 bases and J lost 8, with 14 bases in between. In germline, CDR1 is SGDLS, CDR2 YYNGEE. CDR3 residues: CASSVARQGMGYTF. The CDR3 bases are TGTGCCAGCAGCGTAGCTCGGCAGGGAATGGGCTACACCTTC.

The gene calls are TRBV6-6 and TRBJ2-1; possibly TRBD2 for D (5 bases). The ends were cut back, 5 bases at V and 2 bases at J, with 16 bases in the middle. The CDR3 has 16 residues. Germline loops: CDR1 MNHNY, CDR2 SVGAGI (reference sequence). The CDR3, as DNA: TGTGCCAGCAGTAACCGGGGAGATAGGGCCTACAATGAGCAGTTCTTC. Protein: CASSNRGDRAYNEQFF.

The chain links TRBV4-1 to TRBJ2-7; D is perhaps TRBD1 (6 bases). This CDR3 spans 14 amino acids. The V end was cut by 5 bases, the J end by 3 bases, with 14 bases between. Germline V gene sequence: CDR1 MGHRA, CDR2 YSYEKL. CDR3 loop: CASSYTGQGYEQYF. CDR3 nucleotides: TGCGCCAGCAGCTACACGGGACAAGGCTACGAGCAGTACTTC.

The chain joins TRBV3-1 (or the pseudogene TRBV3-2) to TRBJ2-3; D unclear. V was clipped by 1 base and J by 3 bases, with 11 bases between them. Germline values: CDR1 LGHDT, CDR2 YNNKEL (reference sequence). The CDR3 consists of 15 residues. The CDR3 is CASSQVGSETDTQYF. In DNA, the CDR3 is TGTGCCAGCAGCCAAGTCGGGTCCGAGACAGATACGCAGTATTTT.

The V call is TRBV11-3, the J call TRBJ1-3; unclear D gene. The germline V gene encodes CDR1 SGHNT and CDR2 YENEEA. Trimming stripped 1 base from V and 3 bases from J, with 4 bases between. This CDR3 spans 13 amino acids. CDR3 loop: CASSLASGNTIYF. The CDR3 DNA is TGTGCCAGCAGCTTAGCTAGTGGAAACACCATATATTTT.

The chain carries TRBV19 and TRBJ2-2, with D maybe TRBD1 (5 bases). Germline loops: CDR1 LNHDA, CDR2 SQIVND (reference sequence). This CDR3 region has 14 residues. V gave up 3 bases and J gave up 2 bases, with 7 bases separating them. DNA for the CDR3: TGTGCCAGTAGTATTCAGGGCAACACCGGGGAGCTGTTTTTT. The encoded protein is CASSIQGNTGELFF.

The rearrangement uses TRBV12-3 or TRBV12-4 and TRBJ1-2; D is uncertain. The CDR3 consists of 11 residues. Trimming cost V 5 bases and J 7 bases, with 8 bases left between them. This CDR3 reads CASSPTTGYTF. Written as DNA, the CDR3 is TGTGCCAGCAGTCCGACAACTGGCTACACCTTC.

The CDR3 sequence: CASRDLTSGSVDEQFF. For the CDR3, the DNA is TGTGCCAGCAGAGACCTAACTAGCGGGAGCGTTGATGAGCAGTTCTTC. The J gene is TRBJ2-1, the V gene TRBV7-9; 11 nucleotides agree with TRBD2. From germline, CDR1 is SEHNR and CDR2 FQNEAQ (reference sequence). This CDR3 has 16 residues. The J segment lost 8 bases and the V segment lost 6 bases, leaving 12 bases of the junction unmatched.

The chain links TRBV5-1 to TRBJ1-4; 8 bases line up with TRBD1. The CDR3 is 14 residues long. J gave up 7 bases and V 3 bases, and 5 bases lay outside the gene matches. Germline V gene data show CDR1 as SGHRS and CDR2 as YFSETQ. CDR3 amino acids: CASSSRGLVEKLFF. The CDR3 nucleotides are TGCGCCAGCAGCTCCAGGGGGCTGGTTGAAAAACTGTTTTTT.

The V and J genes are TRBV6-5 and TRBJ1-3; 7 bases agree with TRBD1. J lost 5 bases, V lost 5 bases, and 6 bases had no gene match. Germline V CDR1 and CDR2: MNHEY, SVGAGI. There are 14 residues in the CDR3. The CDR3 nucleotides read TGTGCCAGCAGTCCGGACAGGTTTAGAAACACCATATATTTT. As protein: CASSPDRFRNTIYF.

The chain is built from TRBV3-1 (or the pseudogene TRBV3-2) and TRBJ2-7, with TRBD2 matching over 10 bases. CDR1 and CDR2 (germline): LGHDT, YNNKEL (reference sequence). The CDR3 has 13 residues. Losses at the gene ends were 7 bases for V and 3 bases for J; bases not matched to a gene: 3. CDR3 bases: TGTGCCAGCACCGGGACTAGCGTCTACGAGCAGTACTTC. It encodes CASTGTSVYEQYF.

The genes are TRBV5-4 and TRBJ2-7, with 9 positions matching TRBD2. The CDR3 runs to 17 residues. V lost 2 bases to trimming and J lost 3 bases; unmatched junction nucleotides: 12. Germline CDR1 reads SGHNT; CDR2 reads YYREEE (reference sequence). This CDR3 is CASSLRKLAGFHYEQYF. CDR3 in DNA: TGTGCCAGCAGCTTAAGGAAGCTAGCGGGATTTCACTACGAGCAGTACTTC. Looking up the rest from reference TRBV5-4 and TRBJ2-7 gives the full variable domain: ETGVTQSPTHLIKTRGQQVTLRCSSQSGHNTVSWYQQALGQGPQFIFQYYREEENGRGNFPPRFSGLQFPNYSSELNVNALELDDSALYLCASSLRKLAGFHYEQYFGPGTRLTVT.

This clone was counted only a few times. This chain connects TRBV10-3 to TRBJ2-1, with 11 bases identical to TRBD2. Germline lookup yields CDR1 ENHRY and CDR2 SYGVKD. The CDR3 length is 18 residues. With V trimmed by 4 bases and J by 9 bases, 17 bases remained unmatched. CDR3 nucleotide sequence: TGTGCCATCAGTGTAACTAGCGGGAGCGGGGACGGTACAGGTGAGCAGTTCTTC. Its protein product is CAISVTSGSGDGTGEQFF.

V usage is TRBV6-5 and J usage is TRBJ1-4; D uncertain. The CDR3 length is 14 residues. Germline CDR1 is MNHEY and CDR2 is SVGAGI. The ends were cut back, 5 bases at V and 5 bases at J, with 12 bases in the middle. The CDR3: CASSPYGVNEKLFF. The CDR3, as DNA: TGTGCCAGCAGTCCCTACGGGGTAAATGAAAAACTGTTTTTT.

The rearrangement uses TRBV5-1 and TRBJ2-1, with 10 bases aligning to TRBD1. There are 16 residues in the CDR3. Per germline, CDR1 SGHRS and CDR2 YFSETQ. The junction had 8 bases not matched to a gene; V was cut back by 3 bases and J by 5 bases. CDR3 region: CASSWAPGQGNNEQFF. DNA for the CDR3: TGCGCCAGCAGCTGGGCTCCGGGACAGGGGAACAATGAGCAGTTCTTC.

This chain uses TRBV5-1 with TRBJ2-1; TRBD2 matches 9 bases. J gave up 7 bases and V 0 bases, and 8 bases lay outside the gene matches. The CDR3 sequence is 16 residues long. CDR1 SGHRS and CDR2 YFSETQ come from the germline V gene. The CDR3, as DNA: TGCGCCAGCAGCTTGGTATATAGCGGGAGACTAAATGAGCAGTTCTTC. It codes for CASSLVYSGRLNEQFF.

This chain joins TRBV7-3 and TRBJ2-1, with 9 nucleotides matching TRBD2. The CDR3 totals 15 residues. CDR1 is SGHTA and CDR2 is FQGTGA in the germline V gene. The V and J ends lost 2 bases and 2 bases, in that order; junction bases with no gene match: 1. This CDR3 is CASSLVAGAYNEQFF. CDR3 in DNA: TGTGCCAGCAGCTTAGTAGCGGGAGCCTACAATGAGCAGTTCTTC.

This sequence joins TRBV28 and TRBJ2-1; 9 bases map to TRBD2. J lost 4 bases, V lost 0 bases, and 4 bases had no gene match. CDR1 is MDHEN and CDR2 is SYDVKM in the germline V gene. The CDR3 covers 16 residues. In nucleotides, the CDR3 is TGTGCCAGCAGTTTATGGCGGGAGGGCCGGTACAATGAGCAGTTCTTC. This sequence encodes CASSLWREGRYNEQFF.

The genes are TRBV7-3 and TRBJ1-1; D remains unclear. The CDR3 has 13 amino acids. Germline CDR1 reads SGHTA; CDR2 reads FQGTGA. Between the trimmed V and J ends, which lost 5 bases and 3 bases, there was a span of 10 bases. Here the CDR3 DNA reads TGTGCCAGCAGCCGAACGTCGGACACTGAAGCTTTCTTT. Translated: CASSRTSDTEAFF.

J is TRBJ1-6 and V is TRBV5-4, with D perhaps matching TRBD1 (5 bases). CDR3 length: 15 residues. The V end lost 0 bases, the J end lost 4 bases, and 8 bases lay between the germline ends. Per the germline V gene, CDR1 is SGHNT and CDR2 is YYREEE (reference sequence). The DNA for the CDR3 is TGTGCCAGCAGCTTGGCAGGGCAATATAATTCACCCCTCCACTTT. As protein: CASSLAGQYNSPLHF.

There are a few counts of this clone. The chain combines TRBV28 with TRBJ1-5; 8 bases align to TRBD1. The V segment lost 6 bases and the J segment 5 bases; nucleotides outside the gene matches: 9. CDR3 length equals 15 residues. Germline V lookup: CDR1 MDHEN, CDR2 SYDVKM. CDR3 loop: CASRPGTGNYQPQHF. CDR3 bases: TGTGCCAGCAGACCAGGGACAGGTAATTATCAGCCCCAGCATTTT.

V gene TRBV6-5 combines with J gene TRBJ2-2; D may be TRBD2 (5 bases). This CDR3 has 15 residues. In germline, CDR1 is MNHEY, CDR2 SVGAGI. V lost 4 bases and J lost 4, with 13 bases in between. CDR3 in DNA: TGTGCCAGCAGTTTAAGGGCAGGAGGCACCGGGGAGCTGTTTTTT. This codes for CASSLRAGGTGELFF.

This clone was detected once. The chain is built from TRBV19 and TRBJ1-1; 9 bases agree with TRBD1. CDR1 and CDR2 (germline): LNHDA, SQIVND (reference sequence). Trimming cost V 4 bases and J 11 bases; bases outside gene matches: 8. CDR3 length: 13 residues. The CDR3 nucleotides are TGTGCCAGTAGTACGCCCCGGGACAGGGCGGCTTTCTTT. Translation gives CASSTPRDRAAFF. The variable domain in full, with the rest retrieved from reference TRBV19 and TRBJ1-1, is DGGITQSPKYLFRKEGQNVTLSCEQNLNHDAMYWYRQDPGQGLRLIYYSQIVNDFQKGDIAEGYSVSREKKESFPLTVTSAQKNPTAFYLCASSTPRDRAAFFGQGTRLTVV.

The rearrangement joins TRBV2 to TRBJ2-3; 8 bases fit TRBD2. The CDR3 covers 19 residues. Germline V gene sequence: CDR1 SNHLY, CDR2 FYNNEI. V lost 1 base, J lost 3 bases, and 15 bases stayed unmatched. The CDR3 coding sequence is TGTGCCAGCAGTGAAGGCAGCGGGAGAGGATTTAAGAAGACAGATACGCAGTATTTT. Its translation: CASSEGSGRGFKKTDTQYF.

A few counts support this clone. The chain carries TRBV5-1 and TRBJ1-2; the match to TRBD1 covers 7 bases. The germline CDR1 and CDR2 sequences are SGHRS and YFSETQ. V lost 1 base and J lost 3; bases outside the gene matches: 6. This CDR3 has 15 amino acids. As DNA, the CDR3 is TGCGCCAGCAGCTTGTCAGGGGGTGCTGACTATGGCTACACCTTC. This translates into CASSLSGGADYGYTF.